These T cell receptor beta chains were read from a single sample in a study of blood T cell repertoires in COVID-19. Clones were sequenced by immunoSEQ multiplex PCR, and TCRdb holds only the in-frame ones, with some missing. The sample holds roughly 75,000 clones, about 80% seen once. Sequenced input: peripheral blood. The source is a man aged 50-60 years with acute or convalescent COVID-19. The CDR3 runs from the conserved cysteine through the conserved F or W. A D gene is named only where the DNA matches it firmly. Clone size is shown for a subset of rows, as once, few, many or a class of expanded clone.

v_call,clone_size,d_call,j_call,cdr3_nt,cdr3_aa
TRBV15,NA,TRBD1,TRBJ2-7,TGTGCCACCAGCCAACAGGGGGTGAACGAGCAGTACTTC,CATSQQGVNEQYF
TRBV6-5,NA,TRBD2,TRBJ2-5,TGTGCCAGCAGCTCCGGGACTAGGATACAAGAGACCCAGTACTTC,CASSSGTRIQETQYF
TRBV19,NA,NA,TRBJ1-4,TGTGCCAGTAATGGGGGGAGCGGTGAAAAACTGTTTTTT,CASNGGSGEKLFF
TRBV10-3,NA,NA,TRBJ1-4,TGTGCCATCAAGCGCGGCGCAGAGAATGAAAAACTGTTTTTT,CAIKRGAENEKLFF
TRBV6-2/TRBV6-3,NA,NA,TRBJ2-7,TGTGCCAGCAGCAATACCAGGTTCCGAAGCTACGAGCAGTACTTC,CASSNTRFRSYEQYF
TRBV19,NA,NA,TRBJ1-6,TGTGCCAGTAGTAGCGCAGGGAACTCACCCCTCCACTTT,CASSSAGNSPLHF
TRBV4-3,NA,NA,TRBJ1-5,TGCGCCAGCAGCCAAGACAGGGGTGAGCCCCAGCATTTT,CASSQDRGEPQHF
TRBV6-5,NA,TRBD1,TRBJ1-1,TGTGCCAGCGGACAGACAGGGGCCCCTGAAGCTTTCTTT,CASGQTGAPEAFF
TRBV9,NA,NA,TRBJ1-1,TGTGCCAGCAGCGCCGACCAGGCGATGAACACTGAAGCTTTCTTT,CASSADQAMNTEAFF
TRBV30,NA,NA,TRBJ1-2,TGTGCCTGGAGTTCCGAGGGCTATGGCTACACCTTC,CAWSSEGYGYTF
TRBV2,NA,TRBD1,TRBJ2-7,TGTGCCAGCAGTGAAGCGCGACAGGGCCCCTACGAGCAGTACTTC,CASSEARQGPYEQYF
TRBV24-1,NA,TRBD2,TRBJ2-5,TGTGCCACCAGTGAAATTAGCGGGAGGGCCGGGTCGGAGACCCAGTACTTC,CATSEISGRAGSETQYF
TRBV5-5,NA,TRBD1,TRBJ2-5,TGTGCCAGCAGCTTGGACGGGACAGCCTGGGAGACCCAGTACTTC,CASSLDGTAWETQYF
TRBV7-9,NA,NA,TRBJ2-7,TGTGCCAGCAGCTTAGGTTATCAGGGTTTCTCCTACGAGCAGTACTTC,CASSLGYQGFSYEQYF
TRBV2,NA,NA,TRBJ2-5,TGTGCCAGCAGCGACAGCTTGGGGACCCAGTACTTC,CASSDSLGTQYF
TRBV19,NA,NA,TRBJ1-1,TGTGCCAGTAGAGGGTTGAGGGCGGACTACACTGAAGCTTTCTTT,CASRGLRADYTEAFF
TRBV25-1,NA,TRBD1,TRBJ2-1,TGTGCCAGCAGCAGACAGGGGGGCTTAGGCTCCTACAATGAGCAGTTCTTC,CASSRQGGLGSYNEQFF
TRBV2,NA,NA,TRBJ2-2,TGTGCCAGCAGTGACAGCGGGACAGGGGAGCTGTTTTTT,CASSDSGTGELFF
TRBV5-1,NA,TRBD1,TRBJ1-2,TGCGCCAGCAGCCCGGCGGGACAGGGCGCTAACTATGGCTACACCTTC,CASSPAGQGANYGYTF
TRBV5-6,NA,NA,TRBJ1-4,TGTGCCAGCAGCCCGGGGAGGGTTGAAAAACTGTTTTTT,CASSPGRVEKLFF
TRBV28,once,TRBD1,TRBJ1-4,TGTGCCAGCAGCTCCGGGACAGGGGTTGAAAAACTGTTTTTT,CASSSGTGVEKLFF
TRBV7-8,NA,NA,TRBJ1-5,TGTGCCAGCAGCTTAGGGGGCAGGCAGCCCCAGCATTTT,CASSLGGRQPQHF
TRBV4-3,NA,NA,TRBJ1-1,TGCGCCAGCAGCCAAGGGGGGGGGAACACTGAAGCTTTCTTT,CASSQGGGNTEAFF
TRBV2,few,NA,TRBJ1-1,TGTGCCAGCAGGGACAGAGACACTGAAGCTTTCTTT,CASRDRDTEAFF
TRBV27,NA,TRBD1,TRBJ1-1,TGTGCCAGCAGTTTCACAGGGGGCGACACTGAAGCTTTCTTT,CASSFTGGDTEAFF
TRBV5-1,NA,NA,TRBJ1-4,TGCGCCAGCAGCTTTGGCGACTCTAATGAAAAACTGTTTTTT,CASSFGDSNEKLFF
TRBV6-4,NA,TRBD1,TRBJ2-1,TGTGCCAGCAGTACGGGACAGGGATCGGATGAGCAGTTCTTC,CASSTGQGSDEQFF
TRBV7-2,NA,TRBD1,TRBJ1-6,TGTGCCAGCAGTTCGGACAGGGTGACGAATTCACCCCTCCACTTT,CASSSDRVTNSPLHF
TRBV6-2/TRBV6-3,NA,NA,TRBJ2-2,TGTGCCAGCAGTCTTGTTGGCGGGCTAGAGGACACCGGGGAGCTGTTTTTT,CASSLVGGLEDTGELFF
TRBV7-2,once,NA,TRBJ1-6,TGTGCCAGCAGCTTAGCGCGTTCAGGGTCGGGTTCACCCCTCCACTTT,CASSLARSGSGSPLHF
TRBV18,NA,TRBD1,TRBJ1-4,TGTGCCAGCTCCCCAACGGGACAGCAGAATGAAAAACTGTTTTTT,CASSPTGQQNEKLFF
TRBV11-3,medium-sized,NA,TRBJ2-2,TGTGCCAGCAGCTTAGGGCCTTGGAACACCGGGGAGCTGTTTTTT,CASSLGPWNTGELFF
TRBV27,NA,NA,TRBJ2-1,TGTGCCAGCAGGGGGGGAGGAGGCAATGAGCAGTTCTTC,CASRGGGGNEQFF
TRBV5-1,NA,NA,TRBJ1-1,TGCGCCAGCAGCTTGGCGGGGGGTTCAGTCACTGAAGCTTTCTTT,CASSLAGGSVTEAFF
TRBV7-9,NA,TRBD2,TRBJ2-2,TGTGCCAGCAGCCTAGCGGGAGGGATCACCGGGGAGCTGTTTTTT,CASSLAGGITGELFF
TRBV7-2,NA,TRBD1,TRBJ1-4,TGTGCCAGCAGCCCCGGGACAGGGAATGAAAAACTGTTTTTT,CASSPGTGNEKLFF
TRBV4-1,NA,NA,TRBJ1-6,TGCGCCAGCAGCCAAGATTTGCGAGATTCACCCCTCCACTTT,CASSQDLRDSPLHF
TRBV4-2,NA,TRBD1,TRBJ1-4,TGTGCCAGCAGCCAACAGCCGGGACAGGGTGAGAAAAAACTGTTTTTT,CASSQQPGQGEKKLFF
TRBV30,NA,NA,TRBJ1-1,TGTGCCTGGACCCTGGGGGGGATGGGGACTGAAGCTTTCTTT,CAWTLGGMGTEAFF
TRBV7-2,NA,NA,TRBJ1-5,TGTGCCAGCAGCTTAGTAGTTGATCAGCCCCAGCATTTT,CASSLVVDQPQHF
TRBV18,NA,NA,TRBJ1-1,TGTGCCAGCTCACCACCGAGCAGAGGGAACACTGAAGCTTTCTTT,CASSPPSRGNTEAFF
TRBV9,NA,NA,TRBJ2-3,TGTGCCAGCAGCGTACTAGAGCTAGCAGATACGCAGTATTTT,CASSVLELADTQYF
TRBV25-1,NA,NA,TRBJ1-1,TGTGCCAGACGAGGGAACAGGGCGAACACTGAAGCTTTCTTT,CARRGNRANTEAFF
TRBV10-3,few,NA,TRBJ1-4,TGTGCCATCAGTGAGGGGAGGGGCGGAAAACTGTTTTTT,CAISEGRGGKLFF
TRBV7-2,NA,NA,TRBJ1-5,TGTGCCAGCAGCTTATTAGGGGCCAATCAGCCCCAGCATTTT,CASSLLGANQPQHF
TRBV9,once,TRBD2,TRBJ2-5,TGTGCCAGCAGCGAGGGGCCAGCGGGAGTGAAAGAGACCCAGTACTTC,CASSEGPAGVKETQYF
TRBV7-2,NA,TRBD1,TRBJ1-2,TGTGCCAGCAGCTCCCTATCGGAGACAGGGGACTATGGCTACACCTTC,CASSSLSETGDYGYTF
TRBV7-2,few,NA,TRBJ1-2,TGTGCCAGCAGCTTACGACAGCGTAGAGCGAATGGCTACACCTTC,CASSLRQRRANGYTF
TRBV29-1,few,NA,TRBJ1-6,TGCAGCGTTGCGGCAGGGACTAACAATTCACCCCTCCACTTT,CSVAAGTNNSPLHF